The present T cell receptor beta chain was sequenced within a study of cytomegalovirus exposure and HLA in healthy donors. CDR3 length: 15 amino acids. CDR1 MGHDK and CDR2 SYGVNS come from the germline V gene. Trimming took 2 bases from V and 9 from J, leaving 20 bases between them. PCR used 60 Vbeta primers and 13 Jbeta primers. The table came from immunoSEQ multiplex PCR; TCRdb's copy has only in-frame clones and leaves some out. This sample has about 130,000 clones, with roughly 77% found just once. The V and J genes are TRBV25-1 and TRBJ2-7; weak D call: TRBD2 (6 bases). Sequenced sample: PBMCs. This receptor was identified in a middle-aged woman in good health and CMV-seropositive. CDR3 in amino acids: CASSEPGTAFGRQYF. DNA for the CDR3: TGTGCCAGCAGTGAACCAGGGACTGCCTTTGGGAGGCAGTACTTC.